The clone carrying this TCR beta chain has a handful of counts. The data belong to a study of T cell changes during pregnancy in multiple sclerosis. The repertoire was sequenced with immunoSEQ multiplex PCR; TCRdb's copy has only in-frame clones and lacks some. Here the sample spans around 71,000 clones, around nine tenths being singletons. The V end lost 4 bases, the J end lost 1 base, and 13 bases lay between the germline ends. The CDR3 has 14 residues. Germline assignment: CDR1 GTSNPN and CDR2 SVGIG (reference sequence). This receptor was taken from a female donor with multiple sclerosis, enrolled in a pregnancy study. The rearrangement links TRBV30 to TRBJ1-1; TRBD1 might be the D (5 bases). The starting material was peripheral blood, obtained in the third trimester of pregnancy. For the CDR3, the DNA is TGTGCCTGGAAGGGGTGGGCACCGAACACTGAAGCTTTCTTT. This sequence encodes CAWKGWAPNTEAFF.